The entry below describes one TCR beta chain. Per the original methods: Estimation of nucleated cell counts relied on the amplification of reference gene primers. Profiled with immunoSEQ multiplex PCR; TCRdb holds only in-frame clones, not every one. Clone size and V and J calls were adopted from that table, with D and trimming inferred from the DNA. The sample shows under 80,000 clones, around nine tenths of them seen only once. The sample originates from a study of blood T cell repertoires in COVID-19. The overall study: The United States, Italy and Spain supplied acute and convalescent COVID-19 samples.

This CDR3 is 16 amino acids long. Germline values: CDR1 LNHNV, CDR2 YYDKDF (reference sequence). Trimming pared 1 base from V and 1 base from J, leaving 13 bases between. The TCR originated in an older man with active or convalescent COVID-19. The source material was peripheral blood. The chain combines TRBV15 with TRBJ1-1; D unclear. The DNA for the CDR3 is TGTGCCACCAGCAGAGGGGGAGCGGTAGAGAACACTGAAGCTTTCTTT. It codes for CATSRGGAVENTEAFF.